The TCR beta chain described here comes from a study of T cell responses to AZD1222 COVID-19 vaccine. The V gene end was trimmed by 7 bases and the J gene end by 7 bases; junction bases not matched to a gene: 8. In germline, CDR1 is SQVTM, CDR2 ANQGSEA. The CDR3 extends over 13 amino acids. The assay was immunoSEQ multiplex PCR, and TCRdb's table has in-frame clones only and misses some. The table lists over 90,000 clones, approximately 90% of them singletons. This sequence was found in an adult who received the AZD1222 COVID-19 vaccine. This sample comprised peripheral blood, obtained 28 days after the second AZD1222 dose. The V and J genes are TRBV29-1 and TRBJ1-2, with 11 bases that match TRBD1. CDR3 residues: CSASGQGAVGYTF. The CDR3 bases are TGCAGCGCCAGTGGACAGGGGGCGGTTGGCTACACCTTC.